These T cell receptor beta chains were read from a single sample in a study of blood T cell repertoires in COVID-19. The protocol was immunoSEQ multiplex PCR, while the TCRdb copy is restricted to in-frame clones and leaves out a portion. The table records 150,000 to 200,000 clones, around 85% of them present only once. Sequenced: peripheral blood. These receptors were taken from a human donor with acute or convalescent COVID-19. The donor label of this sample is uncertain. Both conserved end residues are part of each CDR3. A D gene is named only where the DNA matches it firmly. Rows may omit the clone size; those that give it use once, few, many or a size class.

v_gene	j_gene	d_gene	abundance	CDR3aa	CDR3nt
TRBV5-1	TRBJ1-1	NA	NA	CASSLVPDMNTEAFF	TGCGCCAGCAGCTTGGTTCCAGACATGAACACTGAAGCTTTCTTT
TRBV6-6	TRBJ1-2	NA	NA	CASSYGADRSNYGYTF	TGTGCCAGCAGTTACGGGGCAGACAGGAGTAACTATGGCTACACCTTC
TRBV24-1	TRBJ1-5	NA	NA	CATSDPRVADQPQHF	TGTGCCACCAGTGATCCCCGGGTCGCCGATCAGCCCCAGCATTTT
TRBV6-2/TRBV6-3	TRBJ1-2	NA	NA	CASSFWAQSGTF	TGTGCCAGCAGTTTTTGGGCCCAGTCCGGCACCTTC
TRBV4-2	TRBJ2-7	TRBD2	NA	CASSQATSGNTYEQYF	TGTGCCAGCAGCCAAGCAACTAGCGGTAACACCTACGAGCAGTACTTC
TRBV7-6	TRBJ1-1	NA	NA	CASSLDVGADGAFF	TGTGCCAGCAGCTTAGATGTAGGGGCTGACGGGGCTTTCTTT
TRBV27	TRBJ1-4	NA	NA	CASSFGRQGNPTNEKLFF	TGTGCCAGCAGTTTTGGGCGGCAGGGGAATCCAACTAATGAAAAACTGTTTTTT
TRBV30	TRBJ1-1	NA	NA	CAWSRVQEAFF	TGTGCCTGGAGCAGGGTTCAAGAAGCTTTCTTT
TRBV6-4	TRBJ1-6	NA	few	CASKQGENSPLHF	TGTGCCAGCAAACAAGGAGAGAATTCACCCCTCCACTTT
TRBV7-2	TRBJ1-2	NA	NA	CASSLVSDTDYGYTF	TGTGCCAGCAGCTTAGTGTCCGACACCGACTATGGCTACACCTTC
TRBV18	TRBJ1-5	TRBD1	once	CASSSTGGTQPQHF	TGTGCCAGCTCATCGACAGGGGGCACCCAGCCCCAGCATTTT
TRBV5-8	TRBJ2-7	NA	many	CASSFKGAVSYEQYF	TGTGCCAGCAGCTTTAAAGGGGCCGTCTCCTACGAGCAGTACTTC
TRBV27	TRBJ2-3	NA	once	CASKHIQGYTDTQYF	TGTGCCAGCAAACACATCCAGGGCTACACAGATACGCAGTATTTT
TRBV12-3/TRBV12-4	TRBJ1-5	NA	NA	CASSFDGDQPQHF	TGTGCCAGCAGTTTCGACGGAGATCAGCCCCAGCATTTT